This T cell receptor beta chain was identified in a study of T cells in women clearing cervical HPV infection. Study background: Case blood was drawn when the lesion was first found; control blood after infection became undetectable. Cases' blood sampling followed lesion detection by median approximately 150 days (90 to 200).

The length of the CDR3 is 14 residues. V was shortened by 4 bases and J by 6 bases, with 13 bases between the two germline ends. Germline V gene sequence: CDR1 GTSNPN, CDR2 SVGIG (reference sequence). Measured with immunoSEQ multiplex PCR; TCRdb has only the in-frame clones, and not every one. Its clone listing holds 30,000 to 35,000 clones. A remark on this clone: The CDR3 extends 3 residues past the end of the read, so its final part is completed from the germline J gene.

The TCR sequence derives from a woman between 18 and 75 years old with a cervical HPV16 infection that either progressed to CIN3+ or cleared (not recorded which). Sequencing was performed on blood buffy coat. The chain is built from TRBV30 and TRBJ1-6; tentative D call: TRBD1 (5 bases). The part of the CDR3 DNA that was read is TGTGCCTGGAAGGAGGGGAAGACTAATTCACCC. This encodes CAWKEGKTNSP. The entire CDR3 protein reads CAWKEGKTNSPLHF.